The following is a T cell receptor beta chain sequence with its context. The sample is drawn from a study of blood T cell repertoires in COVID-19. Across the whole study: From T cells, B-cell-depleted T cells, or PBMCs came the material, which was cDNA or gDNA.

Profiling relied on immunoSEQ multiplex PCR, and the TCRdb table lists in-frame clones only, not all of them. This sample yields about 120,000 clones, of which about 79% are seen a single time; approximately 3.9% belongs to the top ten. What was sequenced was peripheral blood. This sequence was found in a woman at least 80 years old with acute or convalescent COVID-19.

This CDR3 reads CASSPQRRAEAFF. Here the CDR3 DNA reads TGTGCCAGCAGCCCACAGAGGAGGGCTGAAGCTTTCTTT. The chain carries TRBV7-2 and TRBJ1-1; unclear D gene. Germline V CDR1 and CDR2: SGHTA, FQGNSA. The length of the CDR3 is 13 residues. V was cut by 5 bases and J by 6 bases, with 13 bases left in between.